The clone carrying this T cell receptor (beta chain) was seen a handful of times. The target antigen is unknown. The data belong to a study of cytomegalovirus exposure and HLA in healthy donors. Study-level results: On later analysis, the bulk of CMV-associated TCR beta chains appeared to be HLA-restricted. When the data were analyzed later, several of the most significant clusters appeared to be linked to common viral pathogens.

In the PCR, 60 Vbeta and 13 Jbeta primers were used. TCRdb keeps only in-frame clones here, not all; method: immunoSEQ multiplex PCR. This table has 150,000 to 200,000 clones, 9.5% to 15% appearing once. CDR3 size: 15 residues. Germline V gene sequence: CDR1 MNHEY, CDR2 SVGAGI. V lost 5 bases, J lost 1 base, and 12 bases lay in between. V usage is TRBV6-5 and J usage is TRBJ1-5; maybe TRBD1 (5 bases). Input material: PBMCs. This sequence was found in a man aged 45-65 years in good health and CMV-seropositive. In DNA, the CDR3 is TGTGCCAGCAGTCAAACCAGGGTGAGCAATCAGCCCCAGCATTTT. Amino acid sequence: CASSQTRVSNQPQHF.